This T cell receptor (beta chain) is drawn from a study of blood T cell repertoires in COVID-19 (dated by TCRdb to 2020 to 2021). For context, the study as a whole: Collaborator samples came from the United States, Italy and Spain and covered acute and convalescent phases of COVID-19. The dataset comprised deeply sampled blood TCRbeta repertoires from subjects exposed to, actively infected with, or recovered from COVID-19. Samples were obtained from the ongoing ImmuneRACE study (first 160 participants) and from some 1,300 subjects provided by 6 global collaborators. The sample metadata nearly always contained a de-identified subject ID, COVID-19 status, age in years and sex. Where available, HLA class I and class II types were taken from metadata supplied by the sample provider and were not determined by assay-based typing. The repertoires were made available in a free public database intended to serve as a resource for research on the immune response to SARS-CoV-2. The prospective study material was composed of cDNA or gDNA derived from T cells, B-cell-depleted T cells, or PBMCs.

This clone has only a few counts. Its antigen has not been determined. The input lacks base qualities; no much larger clone sits a single base away. At one collaborating source in Seattle, patients were enrolled during active infection and were followed longitudinally through the course of disease. Each collaborating institution followed its own protocols to collect whole blood in K2EDTA tubes. For TCRbeta analysis, collaborator samples were shipped as frozen whole blood, as isolated PBMCs, or as DNA extracted from either sample type. The full study reports these points: The quantity of clinical and demographic metadata differed by source and by participant and was supplied without curation.

TCRbeta CDR3 regions were amplified from genomic DNA using the immunoSEQ Assay, a bias-controlled multiplex PCR. On the study's bioinformatics: Within the assay, amplification of reference gene primers was used to estimate how many nucleated cells each sample contained. To quantify the absolute abundance of each unique TCRbeta CDR3 rearrangement, sequence reads were collapsed and filtered. Productive Simpson clonality was computed per sample as the square root of Simpson's diversity index over productive rearrangements. Held by TCRdb, this immuneACCESS table contains in-frame sequences only and omits some clones. Under half of the omission traces to an unresolved V gene where checked; the cause of the rest is unknown. That table furnishes V, J and clone size, whereas the DNA furnished D and trimming. Recorded for this sample are fewer than 250,000 clones; 92% of them occurred a single time. The leading ten clones occupy 0.82% of the sample.

CDR1 is given as KGHDR and CDR2 as SFDVKD, both from the germline V gene. Germline trimming amounts to 6 bases on V and 4 bases on J, with 6 as the count of junction bases outside the gene matches. From its cysteine to its phenylalanine, the CDR3 spans 15 amino acids. Only the CDR3 DNA stays, 45 bases, in frame from base 1. Sequenced sample: peripheral blood. The chain is made from TRBV24-1 and TRBJ2-2; 8 bases in the middle match TRBD2. This clonotype was sampled from a man aged 60 to 69 with COVID-19, enrolled during active disease. The CDR3 has the sequence CATSRRSGSTGELFF. The nucleotides are TGTGCCACCAGTCGAAGAAGCGGGAGCACCGGGGAGCTGTTTTTT.